The subject of this entry is one T cell receptor (beta chain). These data originate in a study of shared clonotypes between healthy human individuals. On the study more broadly: Per donor, CD8 memory used one plate, CD8 naive used two, CD4 memory used three and CD4 naive used three.

Genomic DNA (from each subset) was split evenly across several immunoSEQ plates. TCRdb's copy holds only in-frame clones and misses some; the assay was immunoSEQ multiplex PCR. The sample has approximately 1,500,000 clones; 95% to 99% are singletons. The CDR3 runs 15 residues. The germline CDR1 and CDR2 sequences are LNHDA and SQIVND (reference sequence). V lost 2 bases and J 1 base, leaving 11 bases between the germline ends. The sample was naive CD4+ T cells sorted from blood. Subset indicated: CD45RA+ positively selected. The source is a man aged 25-40 years in good health. The rearrangement links TRBV19 to TRBJ2-5; D is unresolved. CDR3 in DNA: TGTGCCAGTAGTATATCCCGAGGAGTCCAAGAGACCCAGTACTTC. Its translation: CASSISRGVQETQYF.